Here is one T cell receptor (beta chain) with its context. Its specificity is not known. After removal of 4 bases from V and 8 bases from J, the junction contained 2 bases not matched to a gene. This CDR3 is built from 12 residues. Germline V gene lookup returns CDR1 SGHDT and CDR2 YYEEEE. This sample is part of a study of cytomegalovirus exposure and HLA in healthy donors. Study observations and caveats: Researchers left out some V segments, among them TRBV6-2 and TRBV6-3, as indistinguishable. Whilst most TCR sequences proved rare, a subset of public TCRs occurred across many donors.

The PCR employed 60 Vbeta primers together with 13 Jbeta primers. TCRdb's copy holds only in-frame clones and misses some; the assay was immunoSEQ multiplex PCR. The data contain approximately 210,000 clones, about 79% of them singletons. This sequence was found in a male donor in good health and CMV-seronegative. Sample: PBMCs. This chain uses TRBV5-6 with TRBJ1-5; 8 nucleotides line up with TRBD1. Here the CDR3 reads CASSATGEPQHF. In nucleotides, the CDR3 is TGTGCCAGCAGCGCGACAGGGGAGCCCCAGCATTTT.